These 28 T cell receptor beta chains originate from one sample sequenced in a study of blood T cell repertoires in COVID-19 (dated by TCRdb to 2020 to 2021). Library construction relied on the immunoSEQ multiplex PCR assay. Drawn from immuneACCESS, this table holds only the in-frame rearrangements with V and J called that TCRdb kept. Clones are partly lost; checked studies trace under half to an unresolved V gene and leave the rest unexplained. For this sample there are about 210,000 clones; about 88% appear just once. Clones ranked in the top ten supply more than 4% of the sample. Sequencing was performed on PBMCs or T cells enriched from blood (not recorded which). The receptors originated from a woman between 25 and 40 years old who had been exposed to COVID-19.

This clone has a handful of counts. The rearrangement joins TRBV2 to TRBJ1-5, with 9 bases fitting TRBD1. Germline V gene data show CDR1 as SNHLY and CDR2 as FYNNEI. J lost 3 bases, V lost 5 bases, and 5 bases had no gene match. The CDR3 covers 15 residues. The CDR3 nucleotides read TGTGCCAGCAGTTCCCGGACAGGGGACAATCAGCCCCAGCATTTT. Translation: CASSSRTGDNQPQHF.

CDR3: CASSLRTGEGGYGYTF. The DNA for the CDR3 is TGTGCCAGCAGCCTTAGGACAGGCGAAGGTGGCTATGGCTACACCTTC. V usage is TRBV9 and J usage is TRBJ1-2; TRBD1 matches 7 bases. The CDR3 runs 16 residues. J gave up 4 bases and V 4 bases, and 13 bases lay outside the gene matches. The germline V gene encodes CDR1 SGDLS and CDR2 YYNGEE.

This rearrangement joins TRBV11-2 to TRBJ1-6; D remains ambiguous. The CDR3 has 13 amino acids. Germline-derived CDR1 and CDR2 are SGHAT and FQNNGV. The V and J ends lost 5 bases and 6 bases respectively, with 8 bases between them. CDR3 protein: CASSLVPNSPLHF. The CDR3, as DNA: TGTGCCAGCAGCCTCGTCCCTAATTCACCCCTCCACTTT. The variable domain in full, with the rest retrieved from reference TRBV11-2 and TRBJ1-6, is EAGVAQSPRYKIIEKRQSVAFWCNPISGHATLYWYQQILGQGPKLLIQFQNNGVVDDSQLPKDRFSAERLKGVDSTLKIQPAKLEDSAVYLCASSLVPNSPLHFGNGTRLTVT.

The J gene is TRBJ1-2, the V gene TRBV5-6, with D perhaps TRBD1 (5 bases). CDR1 SGHDT and CDR2 YYEEEE come from the germline V gene. V lost 1 base, J lost 0 bases, and 13 bases lay in between. This CDR3 spans 16 amino acids. CDR3 protein: CASSLSETATNYGYTF. Written as DNA, the CDR3 is TGTGCCAGCAGCTTGAGTGAGACAGCTACTAACTATGGCTACACCTTC.

This rearrangement joins TRBV3-1 (or the pseudogene TRBV3-2) to TRBJ2-2, with D tentatively TRBD1 (6 bases). The germline V and J ends were trimmed by 2 bases and 6 bases, with 13 bases remaining between them. There are 15 residues in the CDR3. Germline V lookup: CDR1 LGHDT, CDR2 YNNKEL (reference sequence). The CDR3 bases are TGTGCCAGCAGCCAAAGGGGGACCGGGTCCGGGGAGCTGTTTTTT. Its protein product is CASSQRGTGSGELFF.

In nucleotides, the CDR3 is TGTGCCACCAGTGTTCAGGGGAACACCGGGGAGCTGTTTTTT. Translating gives CATSVQGNTGELFF. The chain carries TRBV24-1 and TRBJ2-2, with a tentative D call TRBD1 (5 bases). Trimming stripped 5 bases from V and 1 base from J, with 7 bases between. Germline V gives CDR1 KGHDR, CDR2 SFDVKD. The CDR3 loop spans 14 amino acids.

The V and J genes are TRBV2 and TRBJ1-5, with 7 bases aligning to TRBD1. Germline lookup yields CDR1 SNHLY and CDR2 FYNNEI. The length of the CDR3 is 15 residues. V shed 6 bases, J shed 0 bases, and the junction held 5 bases outside the gene matches. CDR3 DNA: TGTGCCAGCAGCCTACAGGGGCCTAGCAATCAGCCCCAGCATTTT. Translation gives CASSLQGPSNQPQHF.

The CDR3 DNA is TGTGCCAGCAGCTCCGGTCCGATTCGGGATGGCTCCTACGAGCAGTACTTC. It codes for CASSSGPIRDGSYEQYF. The rearrangement uses TRBV9 and TRBJ2-7, with D possibly being TRBD2 (5 bases). Deletions cut 4 bases from V and 0 bases from J, with 20 bases between. Germline values: CDR1 SGDLS, CDR2 YYNGEE. The CDR3 consists of 17 residues.

The chain has TRBV4-1 and TRBJ2-7; D possibly corresponds to TRBD2 (5 bases). Germline values: CDR1 MGHRA, CDR2 YSYEKL. The CDR3 is made up of 14 amino acids. V was clipped by 3 bases and J by 1 base, with 10 bases between them. The CDR3, as DNA: TGCGCCAGCAGCCACGGGGTTGGGTCCTACGAGCAGTACTTC. Amino acids: CASSHGVGSYEQYF.

This chain connects TRBV1 to TRBJ1-3; the table's D call TRBD1 went unverified against the DNA. TRBV1 represents a pseudogene. The CDR3 is made up of 14 amino acids. In nucleotides, the CDR3 is TGCACCAGCAGCCCCGGGACAGGGCGTTACACCATATATTTT. Translation: CTSSPGTGRYTIYF.

This chain connects TRBV6-5 to TRBJ1-5; D is uncertain. The CDR3 sequence is 12 residues long. Germline values: CDR1 MNHEY, CDR2 SVGAGI. Trimming shortened V by 5 bases and J by 5 bases, and 7 bases separated the two germline ends. CDR3: CASSLGDQPQHF. The CDR3 region has the DNA TGTGCCAGCAGTCTAGGAGATCAGCCCCAGCATTTT.

This chain joins TRBV30 and TRBJ2-5, with D unclear. The ends were cut back, 0 bases at V and 3 bases at J, with 11 bases in the middle. Germline V gene data show CDR1 as GTSNPN and CDR2 as SVGIG (reference sequence). The length of the CDR3 is 14 residues. In DNA, the CDR3 is TGTGCCTGGAGTGTAAGTAAAGCTGAAGAGACCCAGTACTTC. Its protein product is CAWSVSKAEETQYF.

This clone was detected only once. The CDR3 region is CASTIAGGGEAFF. CDR3 sequence (DNA): TGTGCCAGTACCATAGCAGGGGGCGGTGAAGCTTTCTTT. V gene TRBV19 combines with J gene TRBJ1-1; 8 bases match TRBD1. The CDR3 runs to 13 residues. CDR1 LNHDA and CDR2 SQIVND come from the germline V gene (reference sequence). Unmatched junction bases numbered 8, after V lost 7 bases and J lost 7 bases.

This clone has only one observation. The chain uses TRBV5-1 and TRBJ2-2; 11 bases are shared with TRBD1. Germline V gene lookup returns CDR1 SGHRS and CDR2 YFSETQ. The CDR3 length is 15 residues. V trimming: 4 bases; J trimming: 5 bases; junction bases outside the gene matches: 4. DNA of the CDR3: TGCGCCAGCAGCGGACAGGGGGCGCGGACCGGGGAGCTGTTTTTT. Amino acids: CASSGQGARTGELFF. Looking up the rest from reference TRBV5-1 and TRBJ2-2 gives the full variable domain: KAGVTQTPRYLIKTRGQQVTLSCSPISGHRSVSWYQQTPGQGLQFLFEYFSETQRNKGNFPGRFSGRQFSNSRSEMNVSTLELGDSALYLCASSGQGARTGELFFGEGSRLTVL.

The chain recombines TRBV5-8 with TRBJ2-5; 15 bases fit TRBD2. Germline loops: CDR1 SGHTS, CDR2 YDEGEE. Unmatched junction bases numbered 2, after V lost 0 bases and J lost 5 bases. The CDR3 contains 16 residues. In nucleotides, the CDR3 is TGTGCCAGCAGCTTGGCCGGACTAGCGGGGGGGGAGACCCAGTACTTC. It codes for CASSLAGLAGGETQYF.

This clone was counted between two and nine times. V gene TRBV2 combines with J gene TRBJ1-1; the D gene is possibly TRBD1 (6 bases). Germline CDR1 SNHLY, CDR2 FYNNEI. This CDR3 spans 14 amino acids. V shed 7 bases and J shed 1 base, with 13 bases lying between them. Written as DNA, the CDR3 is TGTGCCAGCACCGGTGACAGGTCGAACACTGAAGCTTTCTTT. It specifies CASTGDRSNTEAFF.

The J gene is TRBJ1-5, the V gene TRBV10-1; maybe TRBD1 (6 bases). This CDR3 is built from 19 residues. In germline, CDR1 is WNHNN, CDR2 SYGVQD (reference sequence). With 2 bases removed from V and 4 bases from J, the gap between germline ends came to 24 bases. The CDR3 nucleotides are TGCGCCAGCAGTGAGGGGACCCACTACAGGGAGGGACGGAATCAGCCCCAGCATTTT. Translated, it gives CASSEGTHYREGRNQPQHF.

This clone has only one observation. The chain carries TRBV2 and TRBJ2-7; tentatively, D is TRBD1 (5 bases). Germline V gene data show CDR1 as SNHLY and CDR2 as FYNNEI. This CDR3 comprises 13 residues. V was clipped by 9 bases and J by 4 bases, with 16 bases between them. The CDR3 DNA follows: TGTGCCAGTCTCGGTCTGGACATTTACGAGCAGTACTTC. This encodes CASLGLDIYEQYF.

The chain uses TRBV7-9 and TRBJ2-6, with D possibly matching TRBD1 (5 bases). CDR1 SEHNR and CDR2 FQNEAQ come from the germline V gene (reference sequence). The CDR3 is 18 residues long. V was shortened by 2 bases and J by 0 bases, with 14 bases between the two germline ends. CDR3 sequence (DNA): TGTGCCAGCAGCTTAAGGTACCTAGACAGCTCTGGGGCCAACGTCCTGACTTTC. This gives the protein CASSLRYLDSSGANVLTF.

V is TRBV4-1 and J is TRBJ1-1; D is uncertain. In germline, CDR1 is MGHRA, CDR2 YSYEKL. Trimming shortened V by 1 base and J by 0 bases, and 18 bases separated the two germline ends. CDR3 length: 18 amino acids. CDR3 amino acids: CASSQGPLTRDLNTEAFF. The CDR3 DNA reads as TGCGCCAGCAGCCAAGGACCCTTGACTCGAGACTTGAACACTGAAGCTTTCTTT.

The V and J genes are TRBV27 and TRBJ2-7; D remains ambiguous. The germline V gene has CDR1 MNHEY and CDR2 SMNVEV (reference sequence). The CDR3 spans 13 residues. Trimming shortened V by 1 base and J by 0 bases, and 4 bases separated the two germline ends. The CDR3 nucleotides read TGTGCCAGCAGTTTATTCATCTCCTACGAGCAGTACTTC. Amino acids: CASSLFISYEQYF.

The chain links TRBV21-1 to TRBJ2-7; the table calls TRBD2, which could not be checked here. TRBV21-1 is recorded as a pseudogene. The CDR3 runs 16 residues. The CDR3 DNA reads TGTGCCAGCCCGGGGGACGACCCGACCATATTGGTAGAGCAGTACTTC. Amino acids: CASPGDDPTILVEQYF.

The chain employs TRBV2 and TRBJ2-7; maybe TRBD2 (6 bases). Germline V gene sequence: CDR1 SNHLY, CDR2 FYNNEI. The V end was cut by 8 bases, the J end by 3 bases, with 17 bases between. This CDR3 comprises 14 residues. In DNA form, the CDR3 reads TGTGCCAGCGTTAGTCGGGGGAAGGGCTACGAGCAGTACTTC. Translation gives CASVSRGKGYEQYF.

Written as DNA, the CDR3 is TGTGCCAGCAGGACCCTAGCGGGGGCAAACAATGAGCAGTTCTTC. Protein product: CASRTLAGANNEQFF. The chain combines TRBV2 with TRBJ2-1; 10 nucleotides align to TRBD2. This CDR3 is built from 15 residues. Looked up from germline, CDR1 is SNHLY and CDR2 is FYNNEI. J was trimmed by 5 bases and V by 6 bases; bases with no gene match: 7.

The chain employs TRBV24-1 and TRBJ1-2; D is perhaps TRBD1 (6 bases). The V end lost 3 bases, the J end lost 10 bases, and 11 bases lay between the germline ends. Germline CDR1 and CDR2: KGHDR and SFDVKD. The CDR3 runs 12 residues. The CDR3 DNA sequence: TGTGCCACCAGTGATAGGACAGACGACTACACCTTC. It specifies CATSDRTDDYTF.

This chain joins TRBV2 and TRBJ2-7; D may be TRBD1 (7 bases). The CDR3 contains 14 residues. V lost 6 bases to trimming and J lost 0 bases, with 12 bases between them. The V gene's germline CDR1 is SNHLY and CDR2 FYNNEI. The CDR3 DNA follows: TGTGCCAGCAGGTATCAGGGGGGCTCCTACGAGCAGTACTTC. This sequence encodes CASRYQGGSYEQYF. The full variable domain, completed using reference TRBV2 and TRBJ2-7, is EPEVTQTPSHQVTQMGQEVILRCVPISNHLYFYWYRQILGQKVEFLVSFYNNEISEKSEIFDDQFSVERPDGSNFTLKIRSTKLEDSAMYFCASRYQGGSYEQYFGPGTRLTVT.

This clone was seen only a few times. The V call is TRBV14, the J call TRBJ1-1, with a tentative D call TRBD1 (6 bases). The CDR3 has 12 residues. The V and J ends lost 4 bases and 7 bases respectively, with 10 bases between them. Germline V gives CDR1 SGHDN, CDR2 FVKESK. The CDR3 DNA is TGTGCCAGCAGCCTACAGGGTTTTGAAGCTTTCTTT. Its protein is CASSLQGFEAFF.

The genes are TRBV27 and TRBJ1-2, with 7 bases identical to TRBD1. The germline gives CDR1 MNHEY, CDR2 SMNVEV (reference sequence). The ends lost 5 bases at V and 0 bases at J; junction bases unmatched: 3. The CDR3 has 14 residues. As DNA, the CDR3 is TGTGCCAGCAGTCCTGGACAGGCTAACTATGGCTACACCTTC. This translates into CASSPGQANYGYTF.